The 26 T cell receptor beta chains listed next were all sequenced from one sample in a study of blood T cells in healthy people across ages. A second PCR of 7 to 11 cycles used a sample-barcoded 5' primer and a J-beta primer mix. TCRdb reprocessed the 5' RACE reads with MiXCR, giving one entry per CDR3 protein. The profile covers 650,000 or so distinct CDR3 sequences, with about 51% appearing a single time and roughly 14% taken by the ten largest. The sequenced sample consisted of blood. These receptors came from an elderly woman in good health.

This clonotype was counted a few times. The J gene is TRBJ2-7, the V gene TRBV10-3, with D unresolved. The CDR3 loop spans 13 amino acids. Per germline, CDR1 ENHRY and CDR2 SYGVKD. The ends were cut back, 0 bases at V and 0 bases at J, with 3 bases in the middle. The CDR3 reads CAISESNSYEQYF. The CDR3 region has the DNA TGTGCCATCAGTGAGTCGAACTCCTACGAGCAGTACTTC.

Worth noting for this clonotype: This could be a read error, since a much larger clone is one nucleotide away. This sequence joins TRBV10-3 and TRBJ2-3, with TRBD1 matching over 7 bases. The V and J ends lost 1 base and 3 bases, in that order; junction bases with no gene match: 4. The CDR3 runs to 15 residues. Per germline, CDR1 ENHRY and CDR2 SYGVKD. CDR3: CAISELGQLTDTQYF. The CDR3 region has the DNA TGTGCCATCAGTGAGTTGGGACAGCTTACAGATACGCAGTATTTT.

The rearrangement links TRBV5-1 to TRBJ2-5; perhaps D is TRBD1 or TRBD2 (5 bases each). This CDR3 has 15 amino acids. Germline-derived CDR1 and CDR2 are SGHRS and YFSETQ. V lost 0 bases to trimming and J lost 3 bases, with 12 bases between them. The CDR3 region has the DNA TGCGCCAGCAGCTTGGATGGGACGGCAAAAGAGACCCAGTACTTC. It encodes CASSLDGTAKETQYF.

V usage is TRBV29-1 and J usage is TRBJ2-3; TRBD2 might be the D (6 bases). Germline CDR1 SQVTM, CDR2 ANQGSEA. This CDR3 spans 12 amino acids. The V end lost 1 base, the J end lost 8 bases, and 10 bases lay between the germline ends. CDR3 sequence reads: CSVEVGGATQYF. For the CDR3, the DNA is TGCAGCGTTGAAGTGGGCGGGGCTACGCAGTATTTT.

Many counts were recorded for this clonotype. The chain combines TRBV7-2 with TRBJ1-2; 7 bases are a match to TRBD1. The CDR3 has 15 amino acids. Germline CDR1 is SGHTA and CDR2 is FQGNSA. Unmatched junction bases numbered 10, after V lost 5 bases and J lost 4 bases. The CDR3 reads CASSLAGGMSYGYTF. Here the CDR3 DNA reads TGTGCCAGCAGCCTTGCAGGGGGGATGAGCTATGGCTACACCTTC.

This chain uses TRBV12-3 or TRBV12-4 with TRBJ1-6, with D possibly being TRBD1 (5 bases). V dropped 6 bases and J dropped 7 bases, with 13 bases sitting between them. CDR3 length equals 14 residues. CDR3 region: CASREQVVNSPLHF. The CDR3 nucleotides are TGTGCCAGCAGAGAACAGGTCGTGAATTCACCCCTCCACTTT.

This sequence joins TRBV6-6 and TRBJ2-1; no reliable D call. The J call could be wrong; TRBJ2-7 is a better fit for the DNA end. Per germline, CDR1 MNHNY and CDR2 SVGAGI (reference sequence). The length of the CDR3 is 16 residues. In nucleotides, the CDR3 is TGTGCCAGCAGTTACTCTGCAGCCCGAGCCTACAATGAGCAGTACTTC. This sequence encodes CASSYSAARAYNEQYF.

This sequence joins TRBV3-1 and TRBJ1-1; no clear D. Germline V lookup: CDR1 LGHDT, CDR2 YNNKEL (reference sequence). The CDR3 sequence is 13 residues long. The V and J ends lost 1 base and 3 bases respectively, with 6 bases between them. This CDR3 is CASSQVWDTEAFF. The CDR3, as DNA: TGTGCCAGCAGCCAAGTTTGGGACACTGAAGCTTTCTTT.

This chain joins TRBV4-1 and TRBJ2-3; 10 nucleotides line up with TRBD2. The V gene end was trimmed by 3 bases and the J gene end by 3 bases; junction bases not matched to a gene: 6. The CDR3 has 16 amino acids. The germline CDR1 and CDR2 sequences are MGHRA and YSYEKL. Written as DNA, the CDR3 is TGCGCCAGCAGCCAGATCACTAGCGGGGCTACAGATACGCAGTATTTT. Its translation: CASSQITSGATDTQYF.

This clonotype was picked up many times. This may be a read error, as it is one base from a much larger clone. V gene TRBV6-6 combines with J gene TRBJ2-5, with 8 bases identical to TRBD1. Unmatched junction bases numbered 9, after V lost 1 base and J lost 5 bases. This CDR3 region has 16 residues. Looked up from germline, CDR1 is MNHNY and CDR2 is SVGAGI (reference sequence). The CDR3 protein is CASSYCVRGRRETQYF. The DNA of the CDR3 is TGTGCCAGCAGTTACTGCGTCAGGGGGCGCAGGGAGACCCAGTACTTC.

The rearrangement links TRBV20-1 to TRBJ2-7, with D possibly matching TRBD1 (5 bases). Germline-derived CDR1 and CDR2 are DFQATT and SNEGSKA (reference sequence). The CDR3 extends over 16 amino acids. Between the trimmed V and J ends, which lost 2 bases and 3 bases, there was a span of 20 bases. CDR3 bases: TGCAGTGCTAGATCTAGGGGAATACAAGGCCACTACGAGCAGTACTTC. It translates to CSARSRGIQGHYEQYF.

This clonotype was recorded once. DNA for the CDR3: TGCGCCAGCAGCTTGGACATAAGAGATTCACCCCTCCACTTT. This translates into CASSLDIRDSPLHF. The V gene is TRBV5-1, the J gene TRBJ1-6; no firm D call. V lost 0 bases, J lost 8 bases, and 9 bases lay in between. CDR1 is SGHRS, CDR2 YFSETQ, per germline. The CDR3 spans 14 residues.

To note about this clonotype: This may be a read error: a much more frequent sequence differs by one nucleotide. V is TRBV10-2 and J is TRBJ1-2; D remains ambiguous. The CDR3 is made up of 12 amino acids. Germline V gene data show CDR1 as WSHSY and CDR2 as SAAADI. The V end was cut by 11 bases, the J end by 4 bases, with 14 bases between. In DNA form, the CDR3 reads TGCGCCTGCGGGGAGGGTGGCTATGGCTACACCTTC. Its translation is CACGEGGYGYTF.

The sample holds one count of this clonotype. The rearrangement uses TRBV29-1 and TRBJ2-1; tentatively, D is TRBD1 (5 bases). The better agreement between TRBJ2-7 and the DNA end casts doubt on the J call. The CDR3 runs to 13 residues. From germline, CDR1 is SQVTM and CDR2 ANQGSEA. DNA of the CDR3: TGCAGCTTTAGGTCGCAGGGCTACAATGAGCAGTACTTC. Its translation: CSFRSQGYNEQYF.

The V gene is TRBV29-1, the J gene TRBJ2-7, with TRBD1 matching 7 bases. Trimming removed 7 bases from V and 1 base from J; junction bases left unmatched: 16. Per the germline V gene, CDR1 is SQVTM and CDR2 is ANQGSEA. The CDR3 totals 16 residues. This CDR3 reads CSALGQVVSVSYEQYF. CDR3 DNA sequence: TGCAGCGCCCTAGGACAGGTCGTGTCAGTGTCCTACGAGCAGTACTTC.

V gene TRBV12-3 or TRBV12-4 combines with J gene TRBJ1-2, with TRBD1 matching 8 bases. This CDR3 contains 14 residues. V was pared by 7 bases and J by 8 bases, with 12 bases of the junction left unmatched. The CDR3 loop reads CASKGRGLWYGYTF. Written as DNA, the CDR3 is TGTGCCAGCAAGGGCAGGGGGCTTTGGTACGGCTACACCTTC.

This chain uses TRBV27 with TRBJ1-5; TRBD1 aligns across 7 bases. With V trimmed by 3 bases and J by 1 base, 3 bases remained unmatched. The CDR3 is 15 residues long. Germline CDR1 is MNHEY and CDR2 is SMNVEV (reference sequence). This CDR3 reads CASSFRGASNQPQHF. DNA of the CDR3: TGTGCCAGCAGTTTCAGGGGGGCGAGCAATCAGCCCCAGCATTTT.

The chain links TRBV6-5 to TRBJ2-6; D tentatively fits TRBD1 or TRBD2 (5 bases each). This CDR3 spans 14 amino acids. Germline CDR1 MNHEY, CDR2 SVGAGI. Between the trimmed V and J ends, which lost 8 bases and 0 bases, there was a span of 8 bases. CDR3 in DNA: TGTGCCAGCGAGGGGTACTCTGGGGCCAACGTCCTGACTTTC. Protein sequence: CASEGYSGANVLTF.

The V gene is TRBV18, the J gene TRBJ1-2; 10 positions match TRBD1. The CDR3 spans 14 residues. Germline lookup yields CDR1 KGHSH and CDR2 LQKENI. Trimming cost V 2 bases and J 8 bases; bases outside gene matches: 5. CDR3 nucleotides: TGTGCCAGCTCACCATCGACAGGGGGCGACGGCTACACCTTC. Its protein product is CASSPSTGGDGYTF.

This clonotype was counted many times. The chain recombines TRBV6-5 with TRBJ2-1, with TRBD2 as a possible D gene (7 bases). The CDR3 length is 14 residues. Germline CDR1 MNHEY, CDR2 SVGAGI. The V end was cut by 6 bases, the J end by 8 bases, with 17 bases between. The CDR3 DNA reads TGTGCCAGCAGAGTCGGGGGGCTATCTTATGAGCAGTTCTTC. This translates into CASRVGGLSYEQFF.

In this sample, this clonotype turned up a few times. The V and J genes are TRBV7-2 and TRBJ2-3; 15 bases fit TRBD2. Germline-derived CDR1 and CDR2 are SGHTA and FQGNSA. V was clipped by 5 bases and J by 2 bases; unmatched bases: 5. The CDR3 runs to 17 residues. CDR3 nucleotide sequence: TGTGCCAGCAGCCAGGGACTAGCGGGGGGCCCCACAGATACGCAGTATTTT. Translated: CASSQGLAGGPTDTQYF.

The CDR3 nucleotides are TGTGCCAGCAGTCCCGACAGGGATAATCAGCCCCAGCATTTT. Its protein is CASSPDRDNQPQHF. The chain recombines TRBV6-6 with TRBJ1-5; TRBD1 agrees at 7 bases. Looked up from germline, CDR1 is MNHNY and CDR2 is SVGAGI (reference sequence). The CDR3 sequence is 14 residues long. The J segment lost 4 bases and the V segment lost 5 bases, leaving 5 bases of the junction unmatched.

Ten or more counts support this clonotype. V is TRBV7-8 and J is TRBJ2-3, with 8 bases identical to TRBD1. The CDR3 sequence is 15 residues long. From germline, CDR1 is SGHVS and CDR2 FQNEAQ. With V trimmed by 5 bases and J by 3 bases, 7 bases remained unmatched. CDR3 in DNA: TGTGCCAGCAGCCCCCGGACAGGGTGGACAGATACGCAGTATTTT. It specifies CASSPRTGWTDTQYF.

The gene calls are TRBV15 and TRBJ2-5; D not certain. This CDR3 is built from 13 residues. Germline-derived CDR1 and CDR2 are LNHNV and YYDKDF (reference sequence). Deletions cut 5 bases from V and 2 bases from J, with 9 bases between. This CDR3 is CATSRTDQETQYF. Written as DNA, the CDR3 is TGTGCCACCAGCCGGACCGATCAAGAGACCCAGTACTTC.

This chain connects TRBV30 to TRBJ2-5; the match to TRBD2 covers 9 bases. The better agreement between TRBJ2-7 and the DNA end casts doubt on the J call. Germline V gene data show CDR1 as GTSNPN and CDR2 as SVGIG (reference sequence). The CDR3 extends over 13 amino acids. The CDR3, as DNA: TGTGCCTGGAGTTCCGGACTAGCGAACGAGCAGTACTTC. Its translation is CAWSSGLANEQYF.

This clonotype was counted between two and nine times. This may be a read error, as it is one base from a much larger clone. The chain combines TRBV6-1 with TRBJ1-2, with D unclear. The CDR3 covers 13 residues. The germline CDR1 and CDR2 sequences are MNHNS and SASEGT. V gave up 11 bases and J gave up 0 bases, with 13 bases separating them. This chain's CDR3 is CACRITANYGYTF. As DNA, the CDR3 is TGTGCCTGCCGTATCACAGCTAACTATGGCTACACCTTC.